This T cell receptor beta chain came from a study of T cells after posttransplantation cyclophosphamide listed by TCRdb under 2016. Describing the broader study: Using TRB sequencing, the study followed how the T cell repertoire reconstituted after myeloablative bone marrow transplantation in which posttransplantation cyclophosphamide served as GVHD prophylaxis. Antigen receptor sequencing was done on samples from some 35 PTCy-treated patients and from more than 15 related bone marrow donors of those patients. Public TRB sequences were compared against a database of over 3,000 sequences linked to responses to pathogens, tumor antigens, self-antigens and alloantigens. Because TRA and TRB clonality were tightly correlated in roughly 10 samples, subsequent TCR analyses were focused on TRB only. Blood from every one of the 30 to 40 PTCy patients who had 1-year posttransplant specimens underwent TRB sequencing. TRB sequencing was also done on up to roughly 3 additional blood samples from 2 to 5.2 years after transplant in 3 patients, and on pretransplant blood from 4 patients. The paper's findings and limits, for the study overall: Donor-recipient similarity was low at 1-2 months but rose over the first year, and later blood repertoires were often dominated by donor CD8+ memory clones. The TRB repertoires of T cells infiltrating skin or GI tract showed only limited overlap with the TRB repertoires of T cells in blood. Across about 40 patients, TRB clonality was highly associated with recipient CMV seropositivity and CMV reactivation, and diversity in PTCy patients was similar to diversity in CNI/methotrexate controls.

As to this clone: It has no known antigen specificity. The record has no base qualities; no much larger clone is one base away.

The treatment or condition label corresponds to: high-dose cyclophosphamide on days +3 and +4 as single-agent GVHD prophylaxis. For conditioning, the PTCy patients got busulfan and fludarabine, then a related or unrelated marrow graft, followed by cyclophosphamide on days +3 and +4. The PTCy-treated patients were drawn from a prospective, multi-institutional clinical trial. Peripheral blood and bone marrow mononuclear cells were isolated by Ficoll-Hypaque density centrifugation and cryopreserved. FACS on a FACSAria II was used to sort CD4+ and CD8+ T cells, including the naive and memory subsets. CDR1 and CDR2 were assigned from the germline V gene as MRHNA and SNTAGT. Including the terminal cysteine and phenylalanine, the CDR3 comprises 15 residues. Just the 45-base CDR3 DNA is kept, in frame starting at base 1. V trim: 0 bases; J trim: 5 bases; unmatched bases: 3. TRB sequencing was run on genomic DNA with either the immunoSEQ assay at survey resolution or the hsTCRB kit. The authors processed their data as follows. The immunoSEQ software handled initial read processing, and the LymphoSeq R package was used for repertoire analyses. Clonality was computed as 1 minus normalized Shannon entropy; Gini coefficient was also calculated for each TRB dataset. Phenotypes of unsorted samples were inferred by mapping TRB sequences from sorted subsets of the recipient or donor onto unsorted samples of the same recipient. TCRdb stores this immuneACCESS table with in-frame sequences only. Part of the clones is absent; in the studies checked, under half of the shortfall reflects unresolved V genes, and no reason is known for the rest. The D gene and trimming were derived from the DNA, and the V and J assignments and clone size from that table. Here the sample has some 6,900 clones; approximately 92% occur a single time. 3.5% to 5% of the sample belongs to the ten largest clones.

In this chain, TRBV6-4 is recombined with TRBJ2-1; 8 bases in between match TRBD2. The receptor was derived from a male patient aged 60 to 75 who received an allogeneic stem cell transplant from a related donor and was CMV-positive. Donor T cells from the graft may be present among the T cells after a transplant. The sample in question was CD8+ T cells sorted from blood, obtained after allogeneic stem cell transplant with posttransplant cyclophosphamide. The nucleotides read TGTGCCAGCAGTGACTCTCGGGGGGGCAACAATGAGCAGTTCTTC. The translation is CASSDSRGGNNEQFF.